Presented here are 7 T cell receptor beta chains from one specimen sequenced in a study of blood T cell repertoires in COVID-19. The protocol was immunoSEQ multiplex PCR, while the TCRdb copy is restricted to in-frame clones and leaves out a portion. Among 25,000 to 35,000 clones listed, about 92% were seen once. The sample taken for sequencing was peripheral blood. The origin of the receptors is a woman in her seventies with COVID-19, enrolled during active disease.

This clone was counted once. The rearrangement uses TRBV3-1 (or the pseudogene TRBV3-2) and TRBJ1-6, with 10 nucleotides matching TRBD1. Germline assignment: CDR1 LGHDT and CDR2 YNNKEL (reference sequence). V shed 4 bases and J 13 bases; nucleotides not matched to a gene: 7. This CDR3 is 14 amino acids long. The CDR3 protein is CASSPRDRGTPLHF. The CDR3 DNA follows: TGTGCCAGCAGCCCCCGGGACAGGGGTACGCCCCTCCACTTT.

This clone showed up just a few times. The rearrangement joins TRBV5-1 to TRBJ1-1; 8 positions agree with TRBD1. Germline V gene sequence: CDR1 SGHRS, CDR2 YFSETQ. The V segment lost 4 bases and the J segment 3 bases; nucleotides outside the gene matches: 8. CDR3 length equals 15 residues. CDR3 DNA sequence: TGCGCCAGCAGCACCGGTCTGACAGGGGACACTGAAGCTTTCTTT. This translates into CASSTGLTGDTEAFF.

The V gene is TRBV7-8, the J gene TRBJ2-7, with TRBD2 as a possible D gene (5 bases). This CDR3 comprises 18 residues. Germline assignment: CDR1 SGHVS and CDR2 FQNEAQ. Trimming took off 1 base at V and 0 bases at J, with 19 bases between the two ends. The CDR3 DNA sequence: TGTGCCAGCAGCTTAGGCATAGGAGTGTTAGAGGGCTCCTACGAGCAGTACTTC. It specifies CASSLGIGVLEGSYEQYF. The variable domain in full, with the rest retrieved from reference TRBV7-8 and TRBJ2-7, is GAGVSQSPRYKVAKRGQDVALRCDPISGHVSLFWYQQALGQGPEFLTYFQNEAQLDKSGLPSDRFFAERPEGSVSTLKIQRTQQEDSAVYLCASSLGIGVLEGSYEQYFGPGTRLTVT.

The chain couples TRBV19 to TRBJ1-3; perhaps TRBD1 as D (5 bases). The CDR3 spans 16 residues. CDR1 LNHDA and CDR2 SQIVND come from the germline V gene (reference sequence). V lost 5 bases to trimming and J lost 0 bases, with 14 bases between them. The DNA of the CDR3 is TGTGCCAGTAGTCGGACATTTGTCCCCTCTGGAAACACCATATATTTT. Translation gives CASSRTFVPSGNTIYF.

V gene TRBV19 combines with J gene TRBJ2-7; 9 bases fit TRBD1. V dropped 4 bases and J dropped 5; count of bases not matched to a gene: 24. The CDR3 is made up of 20 amino acids. Germline CDR1 reads LNHDA; CDR2 reads SQIVND (reference sequence). The CDR3 here is CASSRTPDRGILAAVNEQYF. The CDR3 bases are TGTGCCAGTAGTAGAACCCCGGACAGGGGCATTCTAGCCGCCGTGAACGAGCAGTACTTC.

The rearrangement joins TRBV29-1 to TRBJ2-1; maybe TRBD1 (6 bases). Trimming shortened V by 7 bases and J by 9 bases, and 19 bases separated the two germline ends. There are 13 residues in the CDR3. The germline V gene has CDR1 SQVTM and CDR2 ANQGSEA. CDR3 sequence: CSALRGSPLEQFF. The DNA of the CDR3 is TGCAGCGCCCTAAGGGGGTCTCCTCTTGAGCAGTTCTTC.

The V and J genes are TRBV29-1 and TRBJ2-5; D unclear. The length of the CDR3 is 11 residues. CDR1 is SQVTM, CDR2 ANQGSEA, per germline. V was shortened by 6 bases and J by 1 base, with 6 bases between the two germline ends. The CDR3 DNA reads TGCAGCGTCCAATTCCAAGAGACCCAGTACTTC. Its protein product is CSVQFQETQYF. The full variable domain, rest sourced from reference TRBV29-1 and TRBJ2-5, is SAVISQKPSRDICQRGTSLTIQCQVDSQVTMMFWYRQQPGQSLTLIATANQGSEATYESGFVIDKFPISRPNLTFSTLTVSNMSPEDSSIYLCSVQFQETQYFGPGTRLLVL.